The next 3 T cell receptor beta chains were all read from a single sample in a study of shared T cell receptors in the human thymus. Clones were sequenced by immunoSEQ multiplex PCR, and TCRdb holds only the in-frame ones, with some missing. The table has hundreds of thousands of clones, 70% to 90% seen once. The sample was also linked to a second study, of human thymus T cells.

Sequencing was carried out using thymocytes. These receptors were collected from a boy less than two years old with a congenital heart defect.

The rearrangement links TRBV9 to TRBJ1-4; TRBD1 aligns across 12 bases. V shed 1 base and J 8 bases; nucleotides not matched to a gene: 6. CDR3 length: 16 residues. Germline assignment: CDR1 SGDLS and CDR2 YYNGEE. The CDR3 bases are TGTGCCAGCAGCGTAACCCCCGGGACAGGGGGCGAAAAACTGTTTTTT. Its translation is CASSVTPGTGGEKLFF.

The DNA of the CDR3 is TGTGCCAGCAGTGGTGGACTAGTAATGACCTACGAGCAGTACTTC. Protein sequence: CASSGGLVMTYEQYF. J is TRBJ2-7 and V is TRBV28; 7 bases are shared with TRBD2. CDR3 size: 15 residues. Germline loops: CDR1 MDHEN, CDR2 SYDVKM. The ends lost 5 bases at V and 2 bases at J; junction bases unmatched: 9.

Only a few counts were recorded for this clone. The chain has TRBV27 and TRBJ2-1; 8 bases are a match to TRBD2. The CDR3 loop spans 16 amino acids. Germline V CDR1 and CDR2: MNHEY, SMNVEV (reference sequence). The V segment lost 7 bases and the J segment 2 bases; nucleotides outside the gene matches: 10. DNA of the CDR3: TGTGCCAGCACCTATAGCGGGACCATGACCTACAATGAGCAGTTCTTC. Translation gives CASTYSGTMTYNEQFF.